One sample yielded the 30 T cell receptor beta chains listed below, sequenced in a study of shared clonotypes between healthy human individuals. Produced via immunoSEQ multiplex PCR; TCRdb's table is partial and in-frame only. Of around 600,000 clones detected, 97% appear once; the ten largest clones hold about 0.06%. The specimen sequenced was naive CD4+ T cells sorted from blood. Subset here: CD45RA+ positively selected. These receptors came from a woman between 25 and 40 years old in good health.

The CDR3 nucleotides read TGCGCCAGCAGCTTGGCAGGACAGGGAAACACAGATACGCAGTATTTT. It yields the protein CASSLAGQGNTDTQYF. The rearrangement uses TRBV5-1 and TRBJ2-3; TRBD1 agrees at 8 bases. Per the germline V gene, CDR1 is SGHRS and CDR2 is YFSETQ. The CDR3 has 16 residues. V lost 0 bases to trimming and J lost 2 bases; unmatched junction nucleotides: 5.

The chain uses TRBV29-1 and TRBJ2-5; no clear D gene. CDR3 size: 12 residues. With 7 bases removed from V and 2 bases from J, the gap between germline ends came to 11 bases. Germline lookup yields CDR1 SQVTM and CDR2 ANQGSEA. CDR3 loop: CSGIENQETQYF. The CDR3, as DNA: TGCAGCGGTATAGAGAATCAAGAGACCCAGTACTTC.

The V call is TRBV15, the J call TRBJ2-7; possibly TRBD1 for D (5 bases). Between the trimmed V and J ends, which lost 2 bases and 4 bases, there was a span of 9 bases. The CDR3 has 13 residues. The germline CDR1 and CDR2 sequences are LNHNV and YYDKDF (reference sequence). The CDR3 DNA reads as TGTGCCACCAGCAGAACAGGACGATACGAGCAGTACTTC. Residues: CATSRTGRYEQYF. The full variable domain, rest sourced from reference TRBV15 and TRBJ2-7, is DAMVIQNPRYQVTQFGKPVTLSCSQTLNHNVMYWYQQKSSQAPKLLFHYYDKDFNNEADTPDNFQSRRPNTSFCFLDIRSPGLGDTAMYLCATSRTGRYEQYFGPGTRLTVT.

CDR3 nucleotide sequence: TGCGCCAGCACCACAATTCACCTGGCACCTAGTTCACCCCTCCACTTT. It specifies CASTTIHLAPSSPLHF. The chain is built from TRBV4-1 and TRBJ1-6, with no clear D. Germline V gene lookup returns CDR1 MGHRA and CDR2 YSYEKL. The CDR3 is 16 amino acids. The V end was cut by 7 bases, the J end by 9 bases, with 22 bases between.

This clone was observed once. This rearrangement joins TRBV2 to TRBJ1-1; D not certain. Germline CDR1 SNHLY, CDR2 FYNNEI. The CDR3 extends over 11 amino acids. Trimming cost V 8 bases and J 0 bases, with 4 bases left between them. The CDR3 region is CASEVNTEAFF. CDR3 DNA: TGTGCCAGCGAAGTGAACACTGAAGCTTTCTTT.

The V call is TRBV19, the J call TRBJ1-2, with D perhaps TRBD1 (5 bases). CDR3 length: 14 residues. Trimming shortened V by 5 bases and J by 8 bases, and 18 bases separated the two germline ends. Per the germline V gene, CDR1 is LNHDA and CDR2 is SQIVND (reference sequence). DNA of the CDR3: TGTGCCAGTAGTGCTGTGTGGCAGGGCTTAGGCTACACCTTC. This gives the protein CASSAVWQGLGYTF. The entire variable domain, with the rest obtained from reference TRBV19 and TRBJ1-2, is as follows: DGGITQSPKYLFRKEGQNVTLSCEQNLNHDAMYWYRQDPGQGLRLIYYSQIVNDFQKGDIAEGYSVSREKKESFPLTVTSAQKNPTAFYLCASSAVWQGLGYTFGSGTRLTVV.

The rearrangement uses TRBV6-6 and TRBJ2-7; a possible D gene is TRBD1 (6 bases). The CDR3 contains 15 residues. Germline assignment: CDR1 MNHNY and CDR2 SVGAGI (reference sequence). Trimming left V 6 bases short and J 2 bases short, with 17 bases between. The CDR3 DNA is TGTGCCAGCAGCCGCAAAGGGCAGGGGACCTACGAGCAGTACTTC. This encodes CASSRKGQGTYEQYF.

The CDR3 DNA sequence: TGCGCCAGCAGTGAGTCGGCTCGGTCGGATACGCAGTATTTT. Translated: CASSESARSDTQYF. The chain has TRBV10-2 and TRBJ2-3; D not resolved. Germline CDR1 is WSHSY and CDR2 is SAAADI. The CDR3 has 14 residues. Trimming removed 0 bases at V and 6 bases at J, with 10 bases between.

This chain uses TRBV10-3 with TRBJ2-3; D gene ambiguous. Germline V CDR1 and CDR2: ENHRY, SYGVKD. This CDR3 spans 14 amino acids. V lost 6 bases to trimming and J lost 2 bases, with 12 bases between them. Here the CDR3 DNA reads TGTGCCATCAGCATGGGATTTCTCACAGATACGCAGTATTTT. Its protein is CAISMGFLTDTQYF.

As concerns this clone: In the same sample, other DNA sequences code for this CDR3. The CDR3 bases are TGTGCCAGCAGCTTAGCGGGAGGGCCGTACGAGCAGTACTTC. Amino acid sequence: CASSLAGGPYEQYF. V is TRBV7-9 and J is TRBJ2-7, with 7 nucleotides matching TRBD2. The CDR3 is 14 residues long. Germline values: CDR1 SEHNR, CDR2 FQNEAQ (reference sequence). The trim removed 0 bases at V and 4 bases at J, leaving 3 bases unmatched.

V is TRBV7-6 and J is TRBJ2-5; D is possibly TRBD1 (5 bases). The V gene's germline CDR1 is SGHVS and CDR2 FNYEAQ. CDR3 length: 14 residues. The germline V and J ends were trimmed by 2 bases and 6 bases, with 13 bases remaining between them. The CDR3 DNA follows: TGTGCCAGCAGCTTACAAGGCAGGGTACAGACCCAGTACTTC. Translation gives CASSLQGRVQTQYF.

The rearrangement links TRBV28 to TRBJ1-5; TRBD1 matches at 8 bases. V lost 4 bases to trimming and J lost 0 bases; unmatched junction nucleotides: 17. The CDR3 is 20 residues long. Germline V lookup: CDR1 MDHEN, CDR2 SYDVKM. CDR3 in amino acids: CASSSRLVRTGRHSNQPQHF. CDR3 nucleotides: TGTGCCAGCAGTTCTCGCCTTGTGCGGACAGGGCGCCATAGCAATCAGCCCCAGCATTTT.

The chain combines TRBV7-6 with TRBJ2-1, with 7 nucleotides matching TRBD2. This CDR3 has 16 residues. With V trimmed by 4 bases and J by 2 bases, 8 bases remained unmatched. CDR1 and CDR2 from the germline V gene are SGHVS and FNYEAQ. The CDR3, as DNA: TGTGCCAGCAGCTCCCCGTTCCGGGAGGCCTACAATGAGCAGTTCTTC. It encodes CASSSPFREAYNEQFF.

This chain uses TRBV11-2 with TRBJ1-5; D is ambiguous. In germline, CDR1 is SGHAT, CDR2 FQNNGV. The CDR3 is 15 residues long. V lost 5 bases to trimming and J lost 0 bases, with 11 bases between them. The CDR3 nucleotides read TGTGCCAGCAGCGACGAGGTAAATAGCAATCAGCCCCAGCATTTT. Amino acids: CASSDEVNSNQPQHF.

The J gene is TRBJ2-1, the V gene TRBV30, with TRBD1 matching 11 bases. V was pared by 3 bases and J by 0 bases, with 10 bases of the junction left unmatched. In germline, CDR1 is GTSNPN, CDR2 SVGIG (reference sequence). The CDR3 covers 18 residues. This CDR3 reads CAWSTGTGGRGSYNEQFF. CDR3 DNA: TGTGCCTGGAGCACCGGGACAGGGGGAAGGGGCTCCTACAATGAGCAGTTCTTC. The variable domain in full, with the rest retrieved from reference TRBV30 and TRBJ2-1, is SQTIHQWPATLVQPVGSPLSLECTVEGTSNPNLYWYRQAAGRGLQLLFYSVGIGQISSEVPQNLSASRPQDRQFILSSKKLLLSDSGFYLCAWSTGTGGRGSYNEQFFGPGTRLTVL.

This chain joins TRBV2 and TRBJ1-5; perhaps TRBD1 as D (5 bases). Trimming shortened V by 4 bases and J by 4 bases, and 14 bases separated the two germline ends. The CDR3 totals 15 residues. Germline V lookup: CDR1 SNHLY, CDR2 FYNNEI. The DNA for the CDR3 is TGTGCCAGCAGTGGTGGGACGGCGGGAAATCAGCCCCAGCATTTT. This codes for CASSGGTAGNQPQHF.

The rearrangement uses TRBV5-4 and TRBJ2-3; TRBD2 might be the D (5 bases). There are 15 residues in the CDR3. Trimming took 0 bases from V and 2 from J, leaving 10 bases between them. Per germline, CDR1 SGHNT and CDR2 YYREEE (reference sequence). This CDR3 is CASSLEALATDTQYF. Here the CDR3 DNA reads TGTGCCAGCAGCTTGGAGGCGCTAGCCACAGATACGCAGTATTTT.

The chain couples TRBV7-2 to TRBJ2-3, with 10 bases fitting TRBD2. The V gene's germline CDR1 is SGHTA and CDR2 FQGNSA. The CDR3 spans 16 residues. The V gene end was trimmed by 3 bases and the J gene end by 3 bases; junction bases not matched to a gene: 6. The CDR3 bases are TGTGCCAGCAGCTTCGAATTAGCGGGAGGAACAGATACGCAGTATTTT. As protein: CASSFELAGGTDTQYF.

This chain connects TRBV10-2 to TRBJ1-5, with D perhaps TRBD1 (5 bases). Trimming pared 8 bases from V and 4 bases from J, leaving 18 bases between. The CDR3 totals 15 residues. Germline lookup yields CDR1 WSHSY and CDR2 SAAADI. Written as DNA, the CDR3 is TGCGCCAGCTCCGGGACGAGAGACATGAATCAGCCCCAGCATTTT. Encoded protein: CASSGTRDMNQPQHF.

The CDR3 region is CSVGTGAYEQYF. CDR3 DNA: TGCAGCGTTGGGACCGGAGCCTACGAGCAGTACTTC. This chain joins TRBV29-1 and TRBJ2-7; D is unresolved. The CDR3 is 12 amino acids. V was shortened by 4 bases and J by 2 bases, with 9 bases between the two germline ends. Germline loops: CDR1 SQVTM, CDR2 ANQGSEA.

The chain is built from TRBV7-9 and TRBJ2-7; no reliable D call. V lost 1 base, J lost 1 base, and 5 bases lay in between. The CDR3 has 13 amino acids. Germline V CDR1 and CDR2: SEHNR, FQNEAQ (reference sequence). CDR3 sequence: CASSLVQSYEQYF. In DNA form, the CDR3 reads TGTGCCAGCAGCTTAGTACAGTCCTACGAGCAGTACTTC.

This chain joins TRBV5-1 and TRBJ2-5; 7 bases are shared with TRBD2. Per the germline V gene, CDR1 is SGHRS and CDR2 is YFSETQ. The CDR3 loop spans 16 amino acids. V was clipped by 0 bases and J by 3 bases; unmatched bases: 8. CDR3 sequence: CASSLGWLADKETQYF. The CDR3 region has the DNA TGCGCCAGCAGCTTGGGATGGCTAGCGGATAAAGAGACCCAGTACTTC.

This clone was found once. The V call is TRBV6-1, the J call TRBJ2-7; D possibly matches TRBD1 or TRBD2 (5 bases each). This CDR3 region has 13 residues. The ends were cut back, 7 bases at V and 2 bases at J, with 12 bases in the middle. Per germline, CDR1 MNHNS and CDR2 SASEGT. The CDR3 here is CASTEGRTYEQYF. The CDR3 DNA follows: TGTGCCAGCACCGAGGGACGTACCTACGAGCAGTACTTC.

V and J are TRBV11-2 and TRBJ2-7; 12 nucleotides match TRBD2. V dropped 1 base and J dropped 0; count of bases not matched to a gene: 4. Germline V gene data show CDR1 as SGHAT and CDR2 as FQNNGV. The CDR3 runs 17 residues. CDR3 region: CASSLVPSGRASYEQYF. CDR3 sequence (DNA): TGTGCCAGCAGCTTAGTTCCTAGCGGGAGGGCCTCCTACGAGCAGTACTTC.

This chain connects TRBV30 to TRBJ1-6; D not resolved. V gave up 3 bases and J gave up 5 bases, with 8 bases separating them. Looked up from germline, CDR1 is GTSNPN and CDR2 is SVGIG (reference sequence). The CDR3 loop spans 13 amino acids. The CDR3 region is CAWSPQNNSPLHF. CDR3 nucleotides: TGTGCCTGGAGCCCACAGAATAATTCACCCCTCCACTTT.

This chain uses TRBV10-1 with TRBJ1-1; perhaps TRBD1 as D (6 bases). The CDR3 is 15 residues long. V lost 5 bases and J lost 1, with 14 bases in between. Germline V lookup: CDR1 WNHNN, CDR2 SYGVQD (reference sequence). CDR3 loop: CASSTFRGRNTEAFF. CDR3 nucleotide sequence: TGCGCCAGCAGTACCTTCAGGGGCCGGAACACTGAAGCTTTCTTT.

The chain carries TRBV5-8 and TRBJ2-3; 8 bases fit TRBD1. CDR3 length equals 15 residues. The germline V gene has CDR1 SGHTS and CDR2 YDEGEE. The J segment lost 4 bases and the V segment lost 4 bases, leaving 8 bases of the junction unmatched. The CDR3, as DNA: TGTGCCAGCAGCCGTGGACAGGGCGCCGCAGATACGCAGTATTTT. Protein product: CASSRGQGAADTQYF.

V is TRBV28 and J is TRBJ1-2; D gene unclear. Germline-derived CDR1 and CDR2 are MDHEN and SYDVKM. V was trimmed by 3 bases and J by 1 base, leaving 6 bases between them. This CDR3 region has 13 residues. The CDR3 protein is CASSFDFNYGYTF. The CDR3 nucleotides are TGTGCCAGCAGTTTCGACTTTAACTATGGCTACACCTTC.

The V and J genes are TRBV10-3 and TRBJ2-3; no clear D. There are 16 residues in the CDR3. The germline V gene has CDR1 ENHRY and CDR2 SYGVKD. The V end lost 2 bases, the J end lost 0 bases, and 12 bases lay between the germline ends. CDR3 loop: CAISEPRAQSTDTQYF. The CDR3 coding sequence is TGTGCCATCAGTGAGCCGAGAGCCCAAAGCACAGATACGCAGTATTTT.

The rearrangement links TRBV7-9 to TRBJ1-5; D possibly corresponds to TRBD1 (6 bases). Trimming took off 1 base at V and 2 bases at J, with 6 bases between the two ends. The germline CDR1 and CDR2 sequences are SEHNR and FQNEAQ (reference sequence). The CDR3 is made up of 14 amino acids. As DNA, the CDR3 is TGTGCCAGCAGCTTAGGGACAGGCAATCAGCCCCAGCATTTT. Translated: CASSLGTGNQPQHF.